What follows are 23 T cell receptor beta chains derived from one specimen sequenced in a study of blood T cell repertoires in COVID-19. Repertoires were generated with immunoSEQ multiplex PCR, while TCRdb's copy carries only in-frame clones and drops some. Of 70,000 or so clones listed, approximately 88% were seen once; the top ten hold roughly 7%. Source material: peripheral blood. The receptors were gathered from a woman between 45 and 65 years old with acute or convalescent COVID-19.

This clone was detected only a few times. The V call is TRBV6-5, the J call TRBJ2-1; 10 nucleotides align to TRBD2. The junction had 6 bases not matched to a gene; V was cut back by 5 bases and J by 5 bases. Germline V lookup: CDR1 MNHEY, CDR2 SVGAGI. This CDR3 comprises 15 residues. CDR3 amino acids: CASSNSGGRHNEQFF. In DNA form, the CDR3 reads TGTGCCAGCAGTAATAGCGGGGGGAGACACAATGAGCAGTTCTTC.

The chain is built from TRBV12-3 or TRBV12-4 and TRBJ2-5, with TRBD1 as a possible D gene (6 bases). Trimming stripped 5 bases from V and 3 bases from J, with 7 bases between. The CDR3 length is 12 residues. CDR3 sequence (DNA): TGTGCCAGCAGTCAGGGGAAAGAGACCCAGTACTTC. As protein: CASSQGKETQYF.

The rearrangement links TRBV11-1 to TRBJ1-3, with D unresolved. Between the trimmed V and J ends, which lost 3 bases and 5 bases, there was a span of 5 bases. CDR1 and CDR2 from the germline V gene are SGHAT and FQDESV (reference sequence). There are 12 residues in the CDR3. CDR3 sequence: CASSLRRNTIYF. CDR3 sequence (DNA): TGTGCCAGCAGCTTGCGGCGAAACACCATATATTTT.

The chain is built from TRBV19 and TRBJ1-2; D is unresolved. The germline V gene has CDR1 LNHDA and CDR2 SQIVND (reference sequence). Trimming removed 1 base from V and 3 bases from J, with 9 bases in between. This CDR3 contains 14 residues. The CDR3 protein is CASSIGAADYGYTF. CDR3 in DNA: TGTGCCAGTAGTATAGGGGCAGCAGACTATGGCTACACCTTC.

The V gene is TRBV7-2, the J gene TRBJ2-4, with 11 positions matching TRBD1. V trimming: 5 bases; J trimming: 15 bases; junction bases outside the gene matches: 12. Germline CDR1 and CDR2: SGHTA and FQGNSA. The CDR3 is 14 residues long. The CDR3 DNA is TGTGCCAGCAGCCCCGGACAGGGGGCGCCCCCCCGGTACTTC. The encoded protein is CASSPGQGAPPRYF.

This rearrangement joins TRBV7-9 to TRBJ1-3; 8 positions match TRBD1. The CDR3 consists of 15 residues. J lost 1 base, V lost 5 bases, and 4 bases had no gene match. Per germline, CDR1 SEHNR and CDR2 FQNEAQ (reference sequence). The CDR3 bases are TGTGCCAGCAGCACAAGGACAGGGTCTGGAAACACCATATATTTT. Translated: CASSTRTGSGNTIYF.

The CDR3 is CASSLAGGSNYGYTF. The CDR3 nucleotides read TGTGCCAGCAGTTTAGCGGGCGGGTCAAACTATGGCTACACCTTC. V usage is TRBV28 and J usage is TRBJ1-2, with D unclear. Germline lookup yields CDR1 MDHEN and CDR2 SYDVKM. CDR3 size: 15 residues. The V and J ends lost 2 bases and 2 bases respectively, with 12 bases between them.

The table lists this clone with a count of one. The V and J genes are TRBV9 and TRBJ2-3, with TRBD2 matching over 13 bases. The V gene's germline CDR1 is SGDLS and CDR2 YYNGEE. V shed 4 bases and J 8 bases; nucleotides not matched to a gene: 4. The CDR3 is made up of 14 amino acids. The CDR3 region has the DNA TGTGCCAGCAGCCCTCGGACTAGCGGGGGTACGCAGTATTTT. It encodes CASSPRTSGGTQYF.

This clone was observed a single time. The genes are TRBV5-1 and TRBJ1-3, with unresolved D. The CDR3 spans 13 residues. Germline CDR1 SGHRS, CDR2 YFSETQ. V was clipped by 0 bases and J by 3 bases, with 4 bases between them. The CDR3: CASSLVVGNTIYF. CDR3 DNA sequence: TGCGCCAGCAGCTTGGTAGTTGGAAACACCATATATTTT.

The V gene is TRBV19, the J gene TRBJ2-7, with 7 bases fitting TRBD1. Germline-derived CDR1 and CDR2 are LNHDA and SQIVND (reference sequence). This CDR3 spans 15 amino acids. Losses at the gene ends were 3 bases for V and 3 bases for J; bases not matched to a gene: 8. Written as DNA, the CDR3 is TGTGCCAGTAGTATGGTTCCGGGACAGATCTACGAGCAGTACTTC. Its translation is CASSMVPGQIYEQYF.

The rearrangement uses TRBV9 and TRBJ2-5, with TRBD1 identical over 7 bases. The trim removed 0 bases at V and 5 bases at J, leaving 4 bases unmatched. The CDR3 extends over 14 amino acids. Germline V gives CDR1 SGDLS, CDR2 YYNGEE. CDR3 coding DNA: TGTGCCAGCAGCGTAGTAGGGGGCGCGGAGACCCAGTACTTC. Translated: CASSVVGGAETQYF.

The chain uses TRBV9 and TRBJ2-1, with 9 nucleotides matching TRBD2. This CDR3 is built from 15 residues. V was pared by 4 bases and J by 4 bases, with 6 bases of the junction left unmatched. CDR1 and CDR2 from the germline V gene are SGDLS and YYNGEE. The CDR3 coding sequence is TGTGCCAGCAGCATTAGCGGGGGTGCTTACAATGAGCAGTTCTTC. This encodes CASSISGGAYNEQFF.

The chain combines TRBV6-6 with TRBJ1-1; 10 bases line up with TRBD1. Germline loops: CDR1 MNHNY, CDR2 SVGAGI (reference sequence). V shed 5 bases, J shed 2 bases, and the junction held 11 bases outside the gene matches. This CDR3 has 17 residues. CDR3 sequence reads: CASSLPTGGVANTEAFF. CDR3 bases: TGTGCCAGCAGTCTCCCGACAGGGGGCGTAGCAAACACTGAAGCTTTCTTT.

This rearrangement joins TRBV7-2 to TRBJ2-6; maybe TRBD2 (5 bases). Germline V gene data show CDR1 as SGHTA and CDR2 as FQGNSA. With 4 bases removed from V and 0 bases from J, the gap between germline ends came to 13 bases. The length of the CDR3 is 17 residues. The CDR3 coding sequence is TGTGCCAGCAGCTCGGACCCGCGGGCCTCTGGGGCCAACGTCCTGACTTTC. This codes for CASSSDPRASGANVLTF.

The genes are TRBV24-1 and TRBJ2-7; the D is unclear. The V end lost 4 bases, the J end lost 3 bases, and 3 bases lay between the germline ends. CDR1 and CDR2 (germline): KGHDR, SFDVKD. The CDR3 extends over 11 amino acids. CDR3 sequence: CATSDYYEQYF. The CDR3 DNA reads as TGTGCCACCAGTGACTACTACGAGCAGTACTTC.

The rearrangement uses TRBV19 and TRBJ1-5; 8 positions agree with TRBD1. Losses at the gene ends were 6 bases for V and 2 bases for J; bases not matched to a gene: 9. The CDR3 contains 16 residues. Germline CDR1 LNHDA, CDR2 SQIVND (reference sequence). The CDR3 sequence is CASRIRGQDGNQPQHF. In DNA form, the CDR3 reads TGTGCCAGTAGAATCAGGGGACAGGATGGCAATCAGCCCCAGCATTTT.

This clone occurred a few times. The chain combines TRBV10-2 with TRBJ1-2; possibly TRBD1 for D (5 bases). The germline CDR1 and CDR2 sequences are WSHSY and SAAADI. V gave up 6 bases and J gave up 4 bases, with 9 bases separating them. The CDR3 is 12 residues long. The chain's CDR3 is CASRTDSYGYTF. Here the CDR3 DNA reads TGCGCCAGCAGGACAGATTCCTATGGCTACACCTTC.

This rearrangement joins TRBV5-5 to TRBJ1-2; D call uncertain. CDR1 is SGHKS and CDR2 is YYEKEE in the germline V gene (reference sequence). V was trimmed by 4 bases and J by 5 bases, leaving 24 bases between them. This CDR3 comprises 17 residues. CDR3: CASSPHGVAQAAYGYTF. The DNA for the CDR3 is TGTGCCAGCAGCCCCCATGGCGTGGCCCAGGCTGCATATGGCTACACCTTC. The full variable domain, in which reference TRBV5-5 and TRBJ1-2 provide the parts outside the CDR3, is DAGVTQSPTHLIKTRGQQVTLRCSPISGHKSVSWYQQVLGQGPQFIFQYYEKEERGRGNFPDRFSARQFPNYSSELNVNALLLGDSALYLCASSPHGVAQAAYGYTFGSGTRLTVV.

CDR3 DNA sequence: TGTGCCAGCAGTCCGAAGCGGTATACGCAGTATTTT. Its protein product is CASSPKRYTQYF. J is TRBJ2-3 and V is TRBV7-8; D is perhaps TRBD2 (5 bases). Germline CDR1 SGHVS, CDR2 FQNEAQ. CDR3 length equals 12 residues. V lost 6 bases to trimming and J lost 7 bases, with 11 bases between them.

This chain connects TRBV11-2 to TRBJ2-7, with a weak D call TRBD2 (6 bases). V lost 5 bases and J 0 bases, leaving 17 bases between the germline ends. This CDR3 comprises 16 residues. Germline CDR1 and CDR2: SGHAT and FQNNGV. The chain's CDR3 is CASSPSWRDRSYEQYF. The DNA of the CDR3 is TGTGCCAGCAGCCCCTCCTGGCGGGACCGCTCCTACGAGCAGTACTTC.

This rearrangement joins TRBV9 to TRBJ1-4; no reliable D call. The CDR3 extends over 13 amino acids. V lost 1 base and J lost 8, with 9 bases in between. Per the germline V gene, CDR1 is SGDLS and CDR2 is YYNGEE. The CDR3 reads CASSVSAGEKLFF. CDR3 nucleotides: TGTGCCAGCAGCGTATCAGCAGGAGAAAAACTGTTTTTT. Based on the CDR3 plus reference TRBV9 and TRBJ1-4, the full variable domain is DSGVTQTPKHLITATGQRVTLRCSPRSGDLSVYWYQQSLDQGLQFLIQYYNGEERAKGNILERFSAQQFPDLHSELNLSSLELGDSALYFCASSVSAGEKLFFGSGTQLSVL.

The chain carries TRBV24-1 and TRBJ2-3, with TRBD1 matching over 8 bases. J gave up 1 base and V 3 bases, and 2 bases lay outside the gene matches. Germline CDR1 reads KGHDR; CDR2 reads SFDVKD. The CDR3 totals 15 residues. The CDR3 here is CATSDKGQGTDTQYF. CDR3 DNA: TGTGCCACCAGTGATAAGGGACAGGGCACAGATACGCAGTATTTT.

This chain connects TRBV10-3 to TRBJ1-6, with D tentatively TRBD1 (5 bases). The V gene's germline CDR1 is ENHRY and CDR2 SYGVKD. CDR3 size: 13 residues. V gave up 6 bases and J gave up 14 bases, with 17 bases separating them. The CDR3 DNA reads as TGTGCCATCAGCATGGGGACGGGAGACACCCTCCACTTT. Protein product: CAISMGTGDTLHF.